The 21 T cell receptor beta chains given below trace back to one sample, sequenced in a study of technical replicates of blood from several donors. Method: immunoSEQ multiplex PCR; TCRdb's copy keeps in-frame clones and lacks some. The sample carries 85,000 to 100,000 clones, around 95% recorded once. The sample was T cells isolated from PBMCs. These receptors came from a human donor in good health.

The rearrangement joins TRBV14 to TRBJ1-2; D ambiguous. CDR1 SGHDN and CDR2 FVKESK come from the germline V gene. Trimming removed 1 base at V and 5 bases at J, with 14 bases between. CDR3 length: 15 residues. CDR3 DNA: TGTGCCAGCAGCCAAGCCCGAGACGGAGAATATGGCTACACCTTC. It codes for CASSQARDGEYGYTF.

In its sample, this clone was seen once. DNA of the CDR3: TGTGCCAGCAGCTTGGCGGGACTAGTCTACGAGCAGTACTTC. It yields the protein CASSLAGLVYEQYF. J is TRBJ2-7 and V is TRBV5-6; TRBD2 matches 8 bases. V shed 0 bases and J 3 bases; nucleotides not matched to a gene: 2. Germline lookup yields CDR1 SGHDT and CDR2 YYEEEE. CDR3 size: 14 residues.

This clone was seen only once. One end of the junction fails to match germline, which may point to a read error. This chain uses TRBV7-7 with TRBJ2-3; TRBD1 might be the D (6 bases). The CDR3 totals 14 residues. Germline V lookup: CDR1 SSHAT, CDR2 FNYEAQ (reference sequence). The DNA for the CDR3 is TGTGCTAGCAGCTTAACGGACAGTACAGATACGCAGTATTTT. Amino acids: CASSLTDSTDTQYF.

This CDR3 is CASNAGQGIKGNEKLFF. CDR3 nucleotides: TGTGCCAGCAACGCGGGACAGGGGATTAAGGGGAATGAAAAACTGTTTTTT. This chain uses TRBV2 with TRBJ1-4; 10 nucleotides line up with TRBD1. The germline gives CDR1 SNHLY, CDR2 FYNNEI. The length of the CDR3 is 17 residues. Trimming cost V 7 bases and J 5 bases; bases outside gene matches: 13.

The rearrangement uses TRBV5-4 and TRBJ2-7; the D gene is possibly TRBD1 (5 bases). Germline CDR1 reads SGHNT; CDR2 reads YYREEE (reference sequence). The V and J ends lost 5 bases and 0 bases respectively, with 12 bases between them. The CDR3 runs 14 residues. The CDR3 DNA reads TGTGCCAGCAGTCAGGACAAGAGCTCCTACGAGCAGTACTTC. It codes for CASSQDKSSYEQYF.

The chain is built from TRBV15 and TRBJ2-3; a possible D gene is TRBD2 (5 bases). This CDR3 contains 18 residues. The V end was cut by 0 bases, the J end by 2 bases, with 18 bases between. The germline V gene encodes CDR1 LNHNV and CDR2 YYDKDF (reference sequence). The CDR3 DNA reads as TGTGCCACCAGCAGAGAGCTCAGTGGCGGGTCCTACACAGATACGCAGTATTTT. This gives the protein CATSRELSGGSYTDTQYF.

V gene TRBV15 combines with J gene TRBJ2-1; a weak D match, TRBD2 (6 bases). Germline CDR1 reads LNHNV; CDR2 reads YYDKDF (reference sequence). The CDR3 loop spans 15 amino acids. V dropped 3 bases and J dropped 1 base, with 10 bases sitting between them. The CDR3 sequence: CATSRISGSYNEQFF. The DNA of the CDR3 is TGTGCCACCAGCAGGATTAGCGGTTCCTACAATGAGCAGTTCTTC.

This sequence joins TRBV4-2 and TRBJ1-3; D is undetermined. With 1 base removed from V and 8 bases from J, the gap between germline ends came to 9 bases. This CDR3 contains 13 residues. Germline-derived CDR1 and CDR2 are LGHNA and YNFKEQ. CDR3 DNA sequence: TGTGCCAGCAGCCAAGGGCAGATGCACACCATATATTTT. Protein product: CASSQGQMHTIYF.

The CDR3 spells CASSQDGTGGYNEQFF. CDR3 DNA: TGCGCCAGCAGCCAAGATGGTACGGGAGGCTACAATGAGCAGTTCTTC. V gene TRBV4-1 combines with J gene TRBJ2-1; TRBD2 agrees at 7 bases. From germline, CDR1 is MGHRA and CDR2 YSYEKL. The J segment lost 3 bases and the V segment lost 0 bases, leaving 5 bases of the junction unmatched. This CDR3 contains 16 residues.

The chain joins TRBV19 to TRBJ2-6; D is possibly TRBD2 (5 bases). Looked up from germline, CDR1 is LNHDA and CDR2 is SQIVND (reference sequence). The V and J ends lost 10 bases and 0 bases respectively, with 19 bases between them. The CDR3 covers 17 residues. The CDR3, as DNA: TGTGCCACCAGACCACTAGATCGCTCCTCTGGGGCCAACGTCCTGACTTTC. Its protein product is CATRPLDRSSGANVLTF.

The chain links TRBV6-6 to TRBJ1-2; tentatively, D is TRBD1 (5 bases). V lost 10 bases, J lost 3 bases, and 12 bases lay in between. The CDR3 is made up of 12 amino acids. The germline V gene encodes CDR1 MNHNY and CDR2 SVGAGI (reference sequence). The CDR3 here is CATGGVDYGYTF. CDR3 DNA: TGTGCCACCGGGGGGGTCGACTATGGCTACACCTTC.

The chain combines TRBV6-1 with TRBJ2-3; 7 bases align to TRBD1. CDR3 length equals 15 residues. V lost 2 bases, J lost 1 base, and 3 bases stayed unmatched. Germline assignment: CDR1 MNHNS and CDR2 SASEGT. CDR3 sequence reads: CASSERQGGTDTQYF. The DNA of the CDR3 is TGTGCCAGCAGTGAACGACAGGGCGGCACAGATACGCAGTATTTT.

The V and J genes are TRBV14 and TRBJ2-5; D remains ambiguous. Per germline, CDR1 SGHDN and CDR2 FVKESK. V dropped 0 bases and J dropped 9 bases, with 11 bases sitting between them. The CDR3 is 13 residues long. CDR3 residues: CASSQDTESAQYF. The CDR3 coding sequence is TGTGCCAGCAGCCAAGATACTGAGTCGGCCCAGTACTTC.

This chain links TRBV6-5 with TRBJ2-7; the D gene is possibly TRBD1 (5 bases). Looked up from germline, CDR1 is MNHEY and CDR2 is SVGAGI. Trimming took 5 bases from V and 3 from J, leaving 11 bases between them. CDR3 length: 13 amino acids. The DNA of the CDR3 is TGTGCCAGCAGTAAGGGGCCCGGCTACGAGCAGTACTTC. It is translated as CASSKGPGYEQYF.

V gene TRBV5-5 combines with J gene TRBJ1-4, with TRBD1 matching 7 bases. The CDR3 is 15 amino acids. V trimming: 0 bases; J trimming: 7 bases; junction bases outside the gene matches: 6. The germline V gene encodes CDR1 SGHKS and CDR2 YYEKEE (reference sequence). CDR3 protein: CASSLERQGGEKLFF. CDR3 nucleotide sequence: TGTGCCAGCAGCTTGGAGCGACAGGGAGGTGAAAAACTGTTTTTT.

The chain carries TRBV6-1 and TRBJ1-2; D is unclear. The germline V gene encodes CDR1 MNHNS and CDR2 SASEGT. The V end was cut by 4 bases, the J end by 2 bases, with 8 bases between. The CDR3 sequence is 13 residues long. CDR3 coding DNA: TGTGCCAGCAGTGTCGGGATCAACTATGGCTACACCTTC. Translation: CASSVGINYGYTF.

The V and J genes are TRBV6-5 and TRBJ1-1, with D unresolved. Looked up from germline, CDR1 is MNHEY and CDR2 is SVGAGI. The CDR3 contains 12 residues. The germline V and J ends were trimmed by 8 bases and 1 base, with 8 bases remaining between them. The CDR3 DNA reads as TGTGCCAGCGGCCCAGAGAACACTGAAGCTTTCTTT. As protein: CASGPENTEAFF.

The J gene is TRBJ1-2, the V gene TRBV9; D is ambiguous. Germline V gene lookup returns CDR1 SGDLS and CDR2 YYNGEE. Trimming removed 2 bases at V and 7 bases at J, with 12 bases between. This CDR3 comprises 13 residues. As DNA, the CDR3 is TGTGCCAGCAGCGTTGAACCTACCTCTGGCTACACCTTC. It encodes CASSVEPTSGYTF.

The chain carries TRBV6-5 and TRBJ2-2, with D maybe TRBD2 (6 bases). V lost 1 base and J lost 5, with 14 bases in between. The CDR3 extends over 16 amino acids. Germline CDR1 is MNHEY and CDR2 is SVGAGI. DNA of the CDR3: TGTGCCAGCAGTTACTACGGCGGCGGGAAGACCGGGGAGCTGTTTTTT. Amino acids: CASSYYGGGKTGELFF.

The chain is built from TRBV14 and TRBJ1-4; no definite D call. Trimming cost V 3 bases and J 7 bases, with 15 bases left between them. This CDR3 has 15 amino acids. CDR1 is SGHDN and CDR2 is FVKESK in the germline V gene. The CDR3 DNA reads as TGTGCCAGCAGCCAGAACGCCGTCATCGGTGAAAAACTGTTTTTT. Translating gives CASSQNAVIGEKLFF.

The rearrangement links TRBV5-5 to TRBJ2-7; 9 bases are a match to TRBD1. The V and J ends lost 4 bases and 1 base, in that order; junction bases with no gene match: 6. The CDR3 runs 15 residues. Germline loops: CDR1 SGHKS, CDR2 YYEKEE (reference sequence). CDR3 sequence: CASSLGQGRSYEQYF. Written as DNA, the CDR3 is TGTGCCAGCAGCCTCGGACAGGGGAGGTCCTACGAGCAGTACTTC. Complete variable domain (other parts from reference TRBV5-5 and TRBJ2-7): DAGVTQSPTHLIKTRGQQVTLRCSPISGHKSVSWYQQVLGQGPQFIFQYYEKEERGRGNFPDRFSARQFPNYSSELNVNALLLGDSALYLCASSLGQGRSYEQYFGPGTRLTVT.